The rows below give T cell receptor beta chains drawn from one sample of a study of blood T cell repertoires in COVID-19. Clones were read by immunoSEQ multiplex PCR, and TCRdb kept only the in-frame ones, dropping some. Found here are a few hundred thousand clones, 85% to 90% of them singletons; the top ten hold 3.7%. The source material was peripheral blood. Every receptor here comes from a middle-aged woman with acute or convalescent COVID-19. The CDR3 runs from the conserved cysteine through the conserved F or W. The order of the fields is V gene, clone size, CDR3 protein. Size tells how often a clone was seen (once, few, many) or the class of an expanded clone, and some rows leave it out.

TRBV30	-	CAWSRRGTEAFF
TRBV18	-	CASSLQDTGELFF
TRBV5-1	-	CASRPKGARRIHF
TRBV4-2	-	CASSQDSGTYGYTF
TRBV4-1	-	CASTHAAGQGYGYTF
TRBV7-6	-	CASSLGRGPENTQYF
TRBV4-1	-	CASSQGTGRLNTEAFF
TRBV19	-	CASSISASGSEQFF
TRBV12-3/TRBV12-4	-	CASSVSRGQPQHF
TRBV6-6	-	CASSRGLAGSGELFF
TRBV2	-	CASTSDWNTEAFF
TRBV5-6	-	CASSSGTGNSNYGYTF
TRBV29-1	-	CSVERGGNTIYF
TRBV19	-	CASIDDSYNEQFF
TRBV18	-	CASSPPLGQGDTEAFF
TRBV7-9	-	CASSRTGGNGYTF
TRBV15	-	CATSSPGTGAERGNTIYF
TRBV14	-	CASSLNTEAFF
TRBV29-1	-	CSGQGGAEVGEKLFF
TRBV28	-	CASRSTLWSGNTIYF
TRBV7-6	-	CASSLAITPGRQGGHTIYF
TRBV6-5	few	CASSSIDRNSPLHF
TRBV9	-	CASSVDLSPGQGEAFF
TRBV5-1	-	CASSTGQGEQETQYF
TRBV5-8	-	CASSLAPGLAGATDTDTQYF
TRBV7-2	-	CASSLALSTGELFF
TRBV25-1	-	CASSEFGKGRGTEAFF
TRBV11-2	-	CASSLTNRGIYTGELFF
TRBV27	-	CASSLFRARGSTNEKLFF
TRBV7-9	-	CASSPRGSSGEEQFF
TRBV9	-	CASSHPRQEASSYNSPLHF